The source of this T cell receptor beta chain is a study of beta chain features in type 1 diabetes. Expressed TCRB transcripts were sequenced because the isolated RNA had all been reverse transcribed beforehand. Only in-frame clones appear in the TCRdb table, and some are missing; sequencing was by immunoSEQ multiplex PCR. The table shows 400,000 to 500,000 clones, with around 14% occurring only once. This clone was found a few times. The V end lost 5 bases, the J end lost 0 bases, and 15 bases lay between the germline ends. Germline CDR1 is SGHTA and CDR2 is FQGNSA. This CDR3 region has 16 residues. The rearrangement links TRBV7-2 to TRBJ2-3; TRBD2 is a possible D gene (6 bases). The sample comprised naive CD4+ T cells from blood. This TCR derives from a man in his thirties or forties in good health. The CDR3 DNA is TGTGCCAGCAGCCGACTAGTCCGGATCAGCACAGATACGCAGTATTTT. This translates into CASSRLVRISTDTQYF.